This T cell receptor (beta chain) was found in a study of blood T cell repertoires in COVID-19. Across the study: Collection of acute and convalescent COVID-19 samples took place in the United States, Italy and Spain. Sample material is recorded as cDNA or gDNA derived from T cells, B-cell-depleted T cells, or PBMCs.

Source study methods: Amplified reference gene primers provided the basis for estimating nucleated cell counts. Clones were read by immunoSEQ multiplex PCR, and TCRdb kept only the in-frame ones, dropping some. Clone size and V and J calls were adopted from that table, with D and trimming inferred from the DNA. In the table there are a few hundred thousand clones, around four fifths of which are singletons. The V end was cut by 7 bases, the J end by 4 bases, with 10 bases between. This CDR3 region has 11 residues. The V gene's germline CDR1 is SQVTM and CDR2 ANQGSEA. The rearrangement joins TRBV29-1 to TRBJ1-1, with TRBD1 as a possible D gene (5 bases). Sequencing was performed on peripheral blood. The TCR comes from a man in his sixties who had recovered from COVID-19. The CDR3 DNA reads as TGCAGCGGGACCGGGGGCACTGAAGCTTTCTTT. This gives the protein CSGTGGTEAFF.